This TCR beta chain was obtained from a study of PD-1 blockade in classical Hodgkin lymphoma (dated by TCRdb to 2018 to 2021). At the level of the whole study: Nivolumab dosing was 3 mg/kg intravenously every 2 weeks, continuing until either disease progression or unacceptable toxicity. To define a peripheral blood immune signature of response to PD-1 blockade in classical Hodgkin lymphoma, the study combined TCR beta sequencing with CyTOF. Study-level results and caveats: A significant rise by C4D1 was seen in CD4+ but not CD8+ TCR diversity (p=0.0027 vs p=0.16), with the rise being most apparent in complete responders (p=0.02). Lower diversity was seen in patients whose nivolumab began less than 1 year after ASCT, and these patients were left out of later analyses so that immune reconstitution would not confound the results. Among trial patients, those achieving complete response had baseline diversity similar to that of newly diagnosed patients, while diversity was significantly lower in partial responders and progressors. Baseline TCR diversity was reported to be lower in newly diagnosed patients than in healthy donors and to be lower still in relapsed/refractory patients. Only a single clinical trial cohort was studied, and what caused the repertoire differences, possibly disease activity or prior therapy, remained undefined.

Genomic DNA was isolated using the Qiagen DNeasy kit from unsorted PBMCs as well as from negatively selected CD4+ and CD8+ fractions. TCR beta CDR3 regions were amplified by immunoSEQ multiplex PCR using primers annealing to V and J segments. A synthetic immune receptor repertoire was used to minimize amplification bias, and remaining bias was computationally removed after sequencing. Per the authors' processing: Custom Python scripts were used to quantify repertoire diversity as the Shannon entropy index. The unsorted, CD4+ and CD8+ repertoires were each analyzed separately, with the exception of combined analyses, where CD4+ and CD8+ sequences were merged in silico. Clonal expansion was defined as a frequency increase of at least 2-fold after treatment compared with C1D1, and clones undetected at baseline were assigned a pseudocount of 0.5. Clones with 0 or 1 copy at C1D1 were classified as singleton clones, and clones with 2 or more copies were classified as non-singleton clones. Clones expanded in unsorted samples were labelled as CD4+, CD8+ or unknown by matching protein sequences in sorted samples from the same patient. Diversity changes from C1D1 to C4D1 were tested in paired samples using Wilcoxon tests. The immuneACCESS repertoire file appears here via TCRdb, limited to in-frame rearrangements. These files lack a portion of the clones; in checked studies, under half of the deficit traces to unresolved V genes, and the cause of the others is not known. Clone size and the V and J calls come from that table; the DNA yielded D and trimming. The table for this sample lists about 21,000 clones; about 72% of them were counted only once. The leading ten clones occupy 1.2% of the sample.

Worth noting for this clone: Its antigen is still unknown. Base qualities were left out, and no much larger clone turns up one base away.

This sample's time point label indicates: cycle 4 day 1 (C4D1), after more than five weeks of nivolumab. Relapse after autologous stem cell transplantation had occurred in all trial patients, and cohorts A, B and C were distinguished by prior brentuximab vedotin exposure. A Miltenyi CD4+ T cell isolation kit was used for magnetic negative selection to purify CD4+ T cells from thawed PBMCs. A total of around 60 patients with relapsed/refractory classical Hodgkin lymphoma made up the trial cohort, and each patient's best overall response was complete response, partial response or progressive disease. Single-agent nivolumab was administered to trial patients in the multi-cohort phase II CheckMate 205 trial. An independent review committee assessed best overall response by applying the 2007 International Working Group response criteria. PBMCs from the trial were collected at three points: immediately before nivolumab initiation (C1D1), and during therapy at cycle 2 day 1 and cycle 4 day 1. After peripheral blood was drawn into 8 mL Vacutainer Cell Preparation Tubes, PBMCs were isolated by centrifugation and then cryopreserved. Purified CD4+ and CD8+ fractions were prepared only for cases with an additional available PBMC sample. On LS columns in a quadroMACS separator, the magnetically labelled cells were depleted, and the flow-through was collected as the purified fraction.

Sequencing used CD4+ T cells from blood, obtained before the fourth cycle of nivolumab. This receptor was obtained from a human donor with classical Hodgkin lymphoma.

The DNA sequence is TGTGCCAGCAGTGGTGGGACCGTGGGTACTGAAGCTTTCTTT. Translated, it gives CASSGGTVGTEAFF. Recombination joined TRBV2 with TRBJ1-1; tentative D gene TRBD1, with 5 bases matching. The junction carries 14 bases between V and J, which are trimmed by 4 bases and 5 bases respectively. Taken from the germline V gene, the CDR1 and CDR2 loops are SNHLY and FYNNEI. There are 14 amino acids in the CDR3, from cysteine to phenylalanine inclusive. Just CDR3 DNA is preserved here, 42 bases in frame from base 1.